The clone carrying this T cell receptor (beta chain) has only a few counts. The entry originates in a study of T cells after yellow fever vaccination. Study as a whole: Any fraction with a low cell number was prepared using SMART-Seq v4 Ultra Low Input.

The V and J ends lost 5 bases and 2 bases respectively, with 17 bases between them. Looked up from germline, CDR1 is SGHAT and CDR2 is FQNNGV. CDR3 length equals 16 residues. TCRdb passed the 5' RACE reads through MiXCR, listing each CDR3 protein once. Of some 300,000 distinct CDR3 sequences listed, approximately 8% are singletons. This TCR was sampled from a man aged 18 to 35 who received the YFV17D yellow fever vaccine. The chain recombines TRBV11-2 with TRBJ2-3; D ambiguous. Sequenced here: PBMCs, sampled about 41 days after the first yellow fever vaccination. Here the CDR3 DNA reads TGTGCCAGCAGCCCCCTACTCGCGGAGTCCACAGATACGCAGTATTTT. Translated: CASSPLLAESTDTQYF.